Following are 7 T cell receptor beta chains from one sample sequenced in a study of cytomegalovirus exposure and HLA in healthy donors. Researchers ran the PCR with 60 Vbeta and 13 Jbeta primers. This table comes from immunoSEQ multiplex PCR, and its TCRdb copy is limited to in-frame clones, with some not included. The sample contains fewer than 110,000 clones, less than 85% of which appear only once. Sequencing was carried out using PBMCs. The receptors stem from a man aged 18 to 30 in good health and CMV-seronegative.

The genes are TRBV7-2 and TRBJ2-3; 9 nucleotides match TRBD1. J gave up 4 bases and V 5 bases, and 7 bases lay outside the gene matches. From germline, CDR1 is SGHTA and CDR2 FQGNSA. The CDR3 sequence is 15 residues long. This CDR3 is CASSVTGGYADTQYF. CDR3 nucleotides: TGTGCCAGCAGCGTAACAGGGGGCTATGCAGATACGCAGTATTTT.

The V gene is TRBV25-1, the J gene TRBJ1-5; 7 nucleotides line up with TRBD1. Per germline, CDR1 MGHDK and CDR2 SYGVNS. CDR3 length: 14 amino acids. V lost 4 bases to trimming and J lost 3 bases; unmatched junction nucleotides: 3. CDR3 sequence (DNA): TGTGCCAGCAGTGGTACAGGGGACAATCAGCCCCAGCATTTT. Its protein is CASSGTGDNQPQHF.

The rearrangement uses TRBV5-1 and TRBJ1-2, with 8 bases aligning to TRBD1. This CDR3 contains 13 residues. CDR1 is SGHRS, CDR2 YFSETQ, per germline. The V and J ends lost 4 bases and 8 bases, in that order; junction bases with no gene match: 7. CDR3 in DNA: TGCGCCAGCAGCCTGACAGGGGTCGACGGCTACACCTTC. Its translation is CASSLTGVDGYTF.

This chain connects TRBV7-9 to TRBJ2-7, with 8 bases matching TRBD1. Germline trimming cut 6 bases from V and 4 bases from J; bases unmatched to any gene: 2. The germline gives CDR1 SEHNR, CDR2 FQNEAQ (reference sequence). There are 12 residues in the CDR3. The CDR3, as DNA: TGTGCCAGCAGTCAGGGGGCTTACGAGCAGTACTTC. Its protein is CASSQGAYEQYF. The complete variable domain, with remaining parts taken from reference TRBV7-9 and TRBJ2-7, reads DTGVSQNPRHKITKRGQNVTFRCDPISEHNRLYWYRQTLGQGPEFLTYFQNEAQLEKSRLLSDRFSAERPKGSFSTLEIQRTEQGDSAMYLCASSQGAYEQYFGPGTRLTVT.

The V gene is TRBV7-3, the J gene TRBJ2-3; 8 nucleotides match TRBD1. The CDR3 is 15 residues long. Per germline, CDR1 SGHTA and CDR2 FQGTGA. Trimming cost V 5 bases and J 3 bases; bases outside gene matches: 7. CDR3: CASSKSGGWTDTQYF. The DNA of the CDR3 is TGTGCCAGCAGCAAATCAGGGGGCTGGACAGATACGCAGTATTTT.

V gene TRBV4-2 combines with J gene TRBJ1-2; a weak D match, TRBD1 (6 bases). Germline lookup yields CDR1 LGHNA and CDR2 YNFKEQ. The CDR3 spans 13 residues. V was shortened by 0 bases and J by 7 bases, with 9 bases between the two germline ends. The DNA for the CDR3 is TGTGCCAGCAGCCAAGAGGGGGCCGGTGGCTACACCTTC. This gives the protein CASSQEGAGGYTF.

The J gene is TRBJ1-2, the V gene TRBV19, with D hard to call. Per germline, CDR1 LNHDA and CDR2 SQIVND (reference sequence). This CDR3 is 13 amino acids long. Trimming took off 5 bases at V and 4 bases at J, with 11 bases between the two ends. DNA for the CDR3: TGTGCCAGTAGTCCTTCAGGCATCTATGGCTACACCTTC. This sequence encodes CASSPSGIYGYTF.